The source of this T cell receptor (beta chain) is a study of blood T cell repertoires in COVID-19. Looking at the study overall: Specimens from acute and convalescent COVID-19 originated in the United States, Italy and Spain.

Germline CDR1 reads MGHRA; CDR2 reads YSYEKL. The V and J ends lost 1 base and 7 bases, in that order; junction bases with no gene match: 7. This CDR3 is built from 15 residues. Followed longitudinally, the Seattle patients had been enrolled during active infection. As originally analysed: Reference gene primer amplification gave nucleated cell count estimates. Some clones are missing from TCRdb's copy, which holds only in-frame ones; the method was immunoSEQ multiplex PCR. The DNA was the basis for D and trimming; V, J and clone size are from that table. The sample has approximately 390,000 clones; about 87% are singletons.

The clonotype originates from a woman aged 55-70 years with COVID-19, enrolled during active disease. The chain combines TRBV4-1 with TRBJ1-1; TRBD1 aligns across 9 bases. The sequenced sample consisted of peripheral blood. DNA of the CDR3: TGCGCCAGCAGCCAAGTCCCCGGGACAGGGATTGAAGCTTTCTTT. Protein sequence: CASSQVPGTGIEAFF.